A single sample gave rise to the 5 T cell receptor beta chains below, sequenced in a study of shared clonotypes between healthy human individuals. Clones were sequenced by immunoSEQ multiplex PCR, and TCRdb holds only the in-frame ones, with some missing. Among approximately 2,000,000 clones, 80% to 95% were seen once, and the ten largest hold around 1.7%. Naive CD8 cells lacked CD45RO and underwent positive selection for CCR7, leaving out terminally differentiated effector memory CD45RA+ cells. The sequencing sample was made of naive CD8+ T cells from PBMCs. The receptors were sampled from a man in his late teens or twenties in good health. Some clones in this sample may be carry-over from other donors' samples.

This sequence joins TRBV27 and TRBJ2-7, with 11 bases aligning to TRBD1. The V gene end was trimmed by 1 base and the J gene end by 0 bases; junction bases not matched to a gene: 8. The length of the CDR3 is 18 residues. Germline CDR1 MNHEY, CDR2 SMNVEV (reference sequence). DNA of the CDR3: TGTGCCAGCAGTTTATTGGGGACAGGGGGTATTTCCTCCTACGAGCAGTACTTC. Translated, it gives CASSLLGTGGISSYEQYF.

This CDR3 is CASRDRSGEKLFF. As DNA, the CDR3 is TGTGCCAGTCGGGACAGGTCTGGCGAAAAACTGTTTTTT. V gene TRBV2 combines with J gene TRBJ1-4; 8 nucleotides agree with TRBD1. The V gene end was trimmed by 9 bases and the J gene end by 8 bases; junction bases not matched to a gene: 8. Germline V gives CDR1 SNHLY, CDR2 FYNNEI. The CDR3 spans 13 residues. Using reference TRBV2 and TRBJ1-4 for the parts outside the CDR3, the full variable domain is EPEVTQTPSHQVTQMGQEVILRCVPISNHLYFYWYRQILGQKVEFLVSFYNNEISEKSEIFDDQFSVERPDGSNFTLKIRSTKLEDSAMYFCASRDRSGEKLFFGSGTQLSVL.

The chain joins TRBV28 to TRBJ1-4; a possible D gene is TRBD1 (5 bases). The CDR3 length is 15 residues. CDR1 is MDHEN, CDR2 SYDVKM, per germline. Trimming removed 5 bases from V and 7 bases from J, with 17 bases in between. CDR3 sequence (DNA): TGTGCCAGCAGTCCTCTCCGGGACCTTGCTGAAAAACTGTTTTTT. Protein: CASSPLRDLAEKLFF.

The V and J genes are TRBV4-3 and TRBJ1-1; D may be TRBD1 (6 bases). The CDR3 covers 14 residues. V shed 6 bases and J shed 4 bases, with 15 bases lying between them. The germline V gene has CDR1 LGHNA and CDR2 YSLEER. The CDR3: CASRVSRGSTEAFF. Here the CDR3 DNA reads TGCGCCAGCAGGGTTAGCAGGGGAAGCACTGAAGCTTTCTTT.

V usage is TRBV27 and J usage is TRBJ2-4, with 12 bases aligning to TRBD2. The V gene end was trimmed by 8 bases and the J gene end by 9 bases; junction bases not matched to a gene: 5. This CDR3 region has 13 residues. Germline loops: CDR1 MNHEY, CDR2 SMNVEV (reference sequence). Written as DNA, the CDR3 is TGTGCCAGCGGCCCGACTAGCGGGAGCATTCAGTACTTC. Its protein product is CASGPTSGSIQYF.